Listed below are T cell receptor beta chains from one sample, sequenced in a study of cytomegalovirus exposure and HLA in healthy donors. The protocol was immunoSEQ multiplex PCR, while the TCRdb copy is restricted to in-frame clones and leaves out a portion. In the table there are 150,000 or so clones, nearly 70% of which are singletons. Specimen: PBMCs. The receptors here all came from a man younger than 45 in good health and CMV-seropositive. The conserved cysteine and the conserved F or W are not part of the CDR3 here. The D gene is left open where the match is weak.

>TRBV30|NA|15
AWSVRPHQGARTEAF
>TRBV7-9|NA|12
ASSLVDQAGEQY
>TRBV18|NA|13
ASSPIEGTNEKLF
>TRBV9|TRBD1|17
ASSPSFQGQGMGTGELF
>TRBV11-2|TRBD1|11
ASSSQGALGYT
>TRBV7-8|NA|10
ASRLQGNEQF
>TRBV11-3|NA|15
ASSLDASLASPDTQY
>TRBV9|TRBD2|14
ASSASRTRNTGELF
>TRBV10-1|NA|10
ASSGATDTQY
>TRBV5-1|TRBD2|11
ASLADSYNEQF
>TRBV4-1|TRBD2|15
ASSLSAGTSGTYEQY
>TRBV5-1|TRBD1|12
ASSYGQGGTEAF
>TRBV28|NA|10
ASSYSGYEQY
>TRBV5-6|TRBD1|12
ATRGLGTAYGYT
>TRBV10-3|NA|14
AISESRGQIRETQY
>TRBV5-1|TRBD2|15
ASRKSPLAGDTDTQY
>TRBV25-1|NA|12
ASSGGRGSEKLF
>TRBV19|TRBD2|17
ASMEYGLAGGLGTDTQY
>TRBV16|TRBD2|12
ASSQSSGNGELF
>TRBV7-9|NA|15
SSSPTVRTETTLYEF
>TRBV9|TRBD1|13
ASSGGTGSYNEQF
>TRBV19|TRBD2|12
ASSTSSGSGELF
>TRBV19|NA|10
ASAREDQPQH
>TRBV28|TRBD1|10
ASTAGGYGYT
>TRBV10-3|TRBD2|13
ASSYGLAGSYEQY
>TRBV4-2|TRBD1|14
ASSQDQATGGTEAF
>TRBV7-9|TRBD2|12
ASSAHREENIQY
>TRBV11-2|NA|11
ASSQNSNQPQH